These 17 T cell receptor beta chains were all obtained from the same sample, sequenced in a study of T cell repertoires in cytomegalovirus infection (dated by TCRdb to the late 2010s). The sequencer was an Illumina HiSeq 1500. TCRdb reanalyzed the raw reads on its own, using fastp at Q25 for trimming and MiXCR for clone calling, and kept in-frame beta chains. CDR3 protein duplicates are merged, each entry listing the most common genes and DNA. This sample gives about 68,000 distinct CDR3 sequences in total; under 25% of them show up just once. Of the sample, around 77% is held by the ten largest clones. Their antigens remain unidentified. Sequences were obtained from PBMCs, sequenced either directly or after in vitro stimulation (not recorded which). Every receptor here comes from a human donor in good health (CMV status not recorded). Some clones in this sample may be carry-over from other donors' samples.

This clonotype was picked up many times. The V and J genes are TRBV7-2 and TRBJ2-3, with TRBD1 identical over 9 bases. V shed 1 base, J shed 3 bases, and the junction held 2 bases outside the gene matches. Germline V gene sequence: CDR1 SGHTA, CDR2 FQGNSA. The CDR3 runs to 15 residues. The CDR3 sequence: CASSLGGQGTDTQYF. In nucleotides, the CDR3 is TGTGCCAGCAGCTTAGGGGGACAGGGAACAGATACGCAGTATTTT. Drawing the rest from reference TRBV7-2 and TRBJ2-3, the complete variable domain is GAGVSQSPSNKVTEKGKDVELRCDPISGHTALYWYRQSLGQGLEFLIYFQGNSAPDKSGLPSDRFSAERTGGSVSTLTIQRTQQEDSAVYLCASSLGGQGTDTQYFGPGTRLTVL.

This clonotype was seen at least ten times. V and J are TRBV27 and TRBJ1-5; unclear D gene. Germline-derived CDR1 and CDR2 are MNHEY and SMNVEV (reference sequence). The CDR3 length is 16 residues. The V and J ends lost 5 bases and 3 bases respectively, with 17 bases between them. The CDR3 sequence: CASSPLGVRINQPQHF. Here the CDR3 DNA reads TGTGCCAGCAGTCCCCTTGGGGTGCGGATCAATCAGCCCCAGCATTTT.

The V call is TRBV7-4, the J call TRBJ2-7; 7 bases match TRBD1. Germline CDR1 SGHVT, CDR2 SQSDAQ. V lost 5 bases, J lost 1 base, and 8 bases stayed unmatched. The CDR3 length is 15 residues. The CDR3 DNA is TGTGCCAGCAGCCAAGCGACAGGGATGTCCTACGAGCAGTACTTC. It codes for CASSQATGMSYEQYF. Filled out from reference TRBV7-4 and TRBJ2-7, the complete variable domain reads GAGVSQSPRYKVAKRGRDVALRCDSISGHVTLYWYRQTLGQGSEVLTYSQSDAQRDKSGRPSGRFSAERPERSVSTLKIQRTEQGDSAVYLCASSQATGMSYEQYFGPGTRLTVT.

V is TRBV24-1 and J is TRBJ2-1; perhaps D is TRBD1 or TRBD2 (6 bases each). There are 16 residues in the CDR3. Germline V gene sequence: CDR1 KGHDR, CDR2 SFDVKD. V was cut by 2 bases and J by 6 bases, with 16 bases left in between. Here the CDR3 DNA reads TGTGCCACCAGTGATTCCCGCAGCCGGGGGCTCAATGAGCAGTTCTTC. Protein sequence: CATSDSRSRGLNEQFF.

This clonotype was seen more than once but under ten times. This chain uses TRBV7-8 with TRBJ2-5, with 9 nucleotides matching TRBD2. Germline lookup yields CDR1 SGHVS and CDR2 FQNEAQ. Trimming at V came to 5 bases and at J to 4 bases, leaving 8 bases not matched to a gene. The CDR3 runs 15 residues. The CDR3 sequence: CASSPRETSGETQYF. DNA of the CDR3: TGTGCCAGCAGCCCGAGGGAGACTAGCGGAGAGACCCAGTACTTC.

The chain uses TRBV27 and TRBJ2-3; D tentatively reads TRBD1 or TRBD2 (5 bases each). Germline CDR1 MNHEY, CDR2 SMNVEV (reference sequence). The CDR3 loop spans 16 amino acids. V dropped 3 bases and J dropped 7 bases, with 20 bases sitting between them. This CDR3 reads CASSFLGDPARNTQYF. CDR3 nucleotides: TGTGCCAGCAGTTTCCTTGGGGACCCTGCACGTAATACGCAGTATTTT.

The chain has TRBV7-9 and TRBJ2-5; no definite D call. The V end was cut by 5 bases, the J end by 4 bases, with 8 bases between. The CDR3 covers 12 residues. CDR1 and CDR2 (germline): SEHNR, FQNEAQ (reference sequence). CDR3 protein: CASSPPGETQYF. CDR3 nucleotide sequence: TGTGCCAGCAGCCCGCCGGGAGAGACCCAGTACTTC.

This clonotype was seen ten or more times. This sequence joins TRBV7-2 and TRBJ1-2; possibly TRBD1 for D (6 bases). Per germline, CDR1 SGHTA and CDR2 FQGNSA. Trimming pared 5 bases from V and 8 bases from J, leaving 15 bases between. This CDR3 is built from 13 residues. The CDR3 DNA sequence: TGTGCCAGCAGCCCAGGGGTGACTAACGGCTACACCTTC. Its protein is CASSPGVTNGYTF.

At least ten counts were recorded for this clonotype. The chain combines TRBV20-1 with TRBJ2-1, with TRBD2 matching over 10 bases. In germline, CDR1 is DFQATT, CDR2 SNEGSKA (reference sequence). The CDR3 runs to 12 residues. Trimming cost V 7 bases and J 7 bases; bases outside gene matches: 4. The CDR3 nucleotides read TGCAGTGGGACTAGCGGCCTGAATGAGCAGTTCTTC. It specifies CSGTSGLNEQFF.

This chain connects TRBV24-1 to TRBJ2-1; tentatively, D is TRBD1 (5 bases). This CDR3 is 14 amino acids long. Germline CDR1 is KGHDR and CDR2 is SFDVKD. V was clipped by 4 bases and J by 7 bases, with 13 bases between them. The CDR3 DNA reads TGTGCCACCAGTGACTTCCCGGACAAGAATGAGCAGTTCTTC. This gives the protein CATSDFPDKNEQFF.

This chain uses TRBV7-6 with TRBJ1-2, with D unclear. This CDR3 spans 16 amino acids. Trimming took 5 bases from V and 2 from J, leaving 18 bases between them. CDR1 and CDR2 from the germline V gene are SGHVS and FNYEAQ. The CDR3 here is CASSGLFIYGNYGYTF. The CDR3 DNA is TGTGCCAGCAGCGGGTTGTTTATTTACGGAAACTATGGCTACACCTTC.

There are many counts of this clonotype. V gene TRBV7-2 combines with J gene TRBJ1-1; perhaps TRBD1 as D (6 bases). V was cut by 1 base and J by 1 base, with 10 bases left in between. Germline CDR1 and CDR2: SGHTA and FQGNSA. The CDR3 spans 15 residues. In DNA, the CDR3 is TGTGCCAGCAGCTTAGGGGGGCAGAGGAACACTGAAGCTTTCTTT. It specifies CASSLGGQRNTEAFF.

This clonotype showed up just a few times. The genes are TRBV11-2 and TRBJ2-3; 8 bases match TRBD2. The ends lost 4 bases at V and 1 base at J; junction bases unmatched: 4. Germline CDR1 and CDR2: SGHAT and FQNNGV. This CDR3 spans 15 amino acids. As DNA, the CDR3 is TGTGCCAGCAGCTCCCTAGCGGGCCGCACAGATACGCAGTATTTT. Protein product: CASSSLAGRTDTQYF.

The chain joins TRBV28 to TRBJ2-6; TRBD1 is a possible D gene (5 bases). This CDR3 is built from 15 residues. V was cut by 6 bases and J by 2 bases, with 11 bases left in between. Per the germline V gene, CDR1 is MDHEN and CDR2 is SYDVKM. The CDR3 DNA is TGTGCCAGCAGACCGACAGTGCCTGGGGCCAACGTCCTGACTTTC. Translation gives CASRPTVPGANVLTF. The variable domain in full, completed from reference TRBV28 and TRBJ2-6, reads DVKVTQSSRYLVKRTGEKVFLECVQDMDHENMFWYRQDPGLGLRLIYFSYDVKMKEKGDIPEGYSVSREKKERFSLILESASTNQTSMYLCASRPTVPGANVLTFGAGSRLTVL.

This sequence joins TRBV5-8 and TRBJ1-1; possible D gene TRBD1, 5 bases. Trimming left V 2 bases short and J 1 base short, with 21 bases between. This CDR3 comprises 18 residues. Germline values: CDR1 SGHTS, CDR2 YDEGEE. CDR3 nucleotide sequence: TGTGCCAGCAGCTTCGAGACAGTCGGGCCAAGAACGAACACTGAAGCTTTCTTT. Residues: CASSFETVGPRTNTEAFF.

This clonotype was observed at least ten times. This rearrangement joins TRBV12-3 or TRBV12-4 to TRBJ2-3; 12 positions agree with TRBD2. V shed 5 bases and J 4 bases; nucleotides not matched to a gene: 4. The CDR3 runs to 15 residues. As DNA, the CDR3 is TGTGCCAGCAGTCGGACTAGCGGGATAGCAGATACGCAGTATTTT. Encoded protein: CASSRTSGIADTQYF.

This clonotype was seen more than once but under ten times. The V gene is TRBV11-3, the J gene TRBJ2-1; 9 nucleotides match TRBD1. Per germline, CDR1 SGHNT and CDR2 YENEEA. The V segment lost 5 bases and the J segment 7 bases; nucleotides outside the gene matches: 6. The CDR3 is 14 residues long. For the CDR3, the DNA is TGTGCCAGCAGCGCCGGGACAGGGTGGAATGAGCAGTTCTTC. Translated: CASSAGTGWNEQFF.